This TCR beta chain emerged from a study of blood T cells in healthy people across ages. Deletions cut 0 bases from V and 4 bases from J, with 13 bases between. The CDR3 totals 16 residues. Germline V lookup: CDR1 LGHNA, CDR2 YSLEER. Isolated per sample were at least 7 million PBMCs. This clonotype showed up just a few times. Using a J-beta primer mix together with a sample-barcoded 5' primer, a second PCR was run for about 6 to 12 cycles. MiXCR was run by TCRdb on the 5' RACE reads, yielding one entry per CDR3 protein. The sample includes some 1,800,000 distinct CDR3 sequences, 30% to 40% of them seen just once.

The sequence came from a human donor in good health. Input material: blood. V is TRBV4-3 and J is TRBJ2-1, with D possibly TRBD2 on 6 matching bases. As DNA, the CDR3 is TGCGCCAGCAGCCAAGAATTGGCGGGGCCATACAATGAGCAGTTCTTC. Amino acids: CASSQELAGPYNEQFF.